These T cell receptor beta chains were read from a single sample in a study of blood T cells in healthy people across ages. TCRdb re-called the 5' RACE reads with MiXCR, one entry per CDR3 protein. Among around 850,000 distinct CDR3 sequences listed, roughly 40% were seen once. Source material: blood. Source of these receptors: a man between 18 and 29 years old in good health. CDR3s include the opening cysteine and the closing phenylalanine or tryptophan. A D gene is named only where the DNA matches it firmly. Rows may omit the clone size; those that give it use once, few, many or a size class.

DNA: TGTGCCAGCAGCTTAGCGGGGACAGGGACTCGTGGCTACACCTTC; CDR3: CASSLAGTGTRGYTF; D: TRBD1; size: few; J: TRBJ1-2; V: TRBV7-2
DNA: TGCAGTGCTAGAGATGGGGGGGCTCCCCCTTCGCGCTACGAGCAGTACTTC; CDR3: CSARDGGAPPSRYEQYF; D: .; size: many; J: TRBJ2-7; V: TRBV20-1
DNA: TGTGCCAGCGGACCTCCCCCCGGAGGGGACAATCAAGAGACCCAGTACTTC; CDR3: CASGPPPGGDNQETQYF; D: .; size: few; J: TRBJ2-5; V: TRBV2
DNA: TGTGCCAGCAGCACGGACGGACTACTAACCTACGAGCAGTACTTC; CDR3: CASSTDGLLTYEQYF; D: .; size: many; J: TRBJ2-7; V: TRBV7-2
DNA: TGTGCCAGCAGCTTAGGGCTAGGAAACATTCAGTACTTC; CDR3: CASSLGLGNIQYF; D: .; size: few; J: TRBJ2-4; V: TRBV7-2
DNA: TGTGCCACCAGCAGAGATTCCGGACTCTACGAGCAGTACTTC; CDR3: CATSRDSGLYEQYF; D: .; size: many; J: TRBJ2-7; V: TRBV15
DNA: TGTGCCGGCAGTCAAGACAGGGATTTGCGAAACATTCAGTACTTC; CDR3: CAGSQDRDLRNIQYF; D: TRBD1; size: once; J: TRBJ2-4; V: TRBV2
DNA: TGTGCCAGCAGTTACGTGGGACAGACCTTTGGCTACACCTTC; CDR3: CASSYVGQTFGYTF; D: TRBD1; size: .; J: TRBJ1-2; V: TRBV6-5
DNA: TGCAGTGCTAGAGATCCAGCGGGGAAGGTTAATGAGCAGTTCTTC; CDR3: CSARDPAGKVNEQFF; D: TRBD2; size: few; J: TRBJ2-1; V: TRBV20-1
DNA: TGCACCAGCAGCCAAGAGGAATACGTAAGGAAACTGTTTTTT; CDR3: CTSSQEEYVRKLFF; D: .; size: .; J: TRBJ1-4; V: TRBV4-3
DNA: TGTGCCAGCAGACCCTTCCCGGGACAGGGGAACAATGAGCAGTTCTTC; CDR3: CASRPFPGQGNNEQFF; D: TRBD1; size: few; J: TRBJ2-1; V: TRBV6-2/TRBV6-3
DNA: TGCGCCAGCAGCCAAGGGGGACAGATCTATGGCTACACCTTC; CDR3: CASSQGGQIYGYTF; D: TRBD1; size: .; J: TRBJ1-2; V: TRBV4-1
DNA: TGTGCCGGCAGCGGAAGACTAGCGGGGGGGCCAGATACGCAGTATTTT; CDR3: CAGSGRLAGGPDTQYF; D: TRBD2; size: .; J: TRBJ2-3; V: TRBV5-4
DNA: TGCGCCAGCAGCCAAGGTCGTGCTAGCGTGGCAGATACGCAGTATTTT; CDR3: CASSQGRASVADTQYF; D: .; size: .; J: TRBJ2-3; V: TRBV4-1
DNA: TGTGCCAGCAGTTACTCACGGGACAGGGTGAACACTGAAGCTTTCTTT; CDR3: CASSYSRDRVNTEAFF; D: TRBD1; size: few; J: TRBJ1-1; V: TRBV6-5
DNA: TGTGCCATCGGTCTAGTCGGCACAGATACGCAGTATTTT; CDR3: CAIGLVGTDTQYF; D: .; size: .; J: TRBJ2-3; V: TRBV10-3
DNA: TGTGCCAGCAGCTTGGACACCCGGCACACTGAAGCTTTCTTT; CDR3: CASSLDTRHTEAFF; D: .; size: .; J: TRBJ1-1; V: TRBV5-6
DNA: TGTGCCAGCAGTTTAGAGGGCGACCCTAGAACTTTCTTT; CDR3: CASSLEGDPRTFF; D: .; size: .; J: TRBJ1-1; V: TRBV12-3/TRBV12-4
DNA: TGTGCCAGCATTGACGGACAGGGAAATCAGCCCCAGCATTTT; CDR3: CASIDGQGNQPQHF; D: TRBD1; size: few; J: TRBJ1-5; V: TRBV6-2/TRBV6-3
DNA: TGCGCCAGCAGCCAAGAGAGAGGGGCCAACTTAAATTCACCCCTCCACTTT; CDR3: CASSQERGANLNSPLHF; D: .; size: many; J: TRBJ1-6; V: TRBV4-1
DNA: TGTGCCAGCAGCCAAGATCCCACAACAGATACGCAGTATTTT; CDR3: CASSQDPTTDTQYF; D: .; size: .; J: TRBJ2-3; V: TRBV3-1
DNA: TGTGCCTGGAGTGTATCAGCGGGGGTCAATGAGCAGTACTTC; CDR3: CAWSVSAGVNEQYF; D: TRBD2; size: few; J: TRBJ2-5; V: TRBV30
DNA: TGTGCCAGCGCAACTACTAGCGGGCTTTCCTACGAGCAGTACTTC; CDR3: CASATTSGLSYEQYF; D: TRBD2; size: .; J: TRBJ2-7; V: TRBV7-9
DNA: TGCGCCAGCAGCCAAGACCGGTGGAGCAATCAGCCCCAGCATTTT; CDR3: CASSQDRWSNQPQHF; D: .; size: few; J: TRBJ1-5; V: TRBV4-3
DNA: TGCGCCAGCAGCCAAGATGGGGCAAGTAATGAAAAACTGTTTTTT; CDR3: CASSQDGASNEKLFF; D: .; size: .; J: TRBJ1-4; V: TRBV4-3
DNA: TGTGCCAGCAGTGAACCACGTAACACCGGGGAGCTGTTTTTT; CDR3: CASSEPRNTGELFF; D: .; size: few; J: TRBJ2-2; V: TRBV25-1
DNA: TGCAGTGCCCCAAGTGGGGGAGCTTTCTTT; CDR3: CSAPSGGAFF; D: .; size: .; J: TRBJ1-1; V: TRBV20-1
DNA: TGTGCCAGCAGCTTAACTCCGACTAGAAGGGCCGAGAGCTCCTACAATGAGCAGTTCTTC; CDR3: CASSLTPTRRAESSYNEQFF; D: .; size: .; J: TRBJ2-1; V: TRBV7-2
DNA: TGCAGTGCTAGAGAGGCGGGGGCGCTAGTCTATGGCTACACCTTC; CDR3: CSAREAGALVYGYTF; D: .; size: many; J: TRBJ1-2; V: TRBV20-1